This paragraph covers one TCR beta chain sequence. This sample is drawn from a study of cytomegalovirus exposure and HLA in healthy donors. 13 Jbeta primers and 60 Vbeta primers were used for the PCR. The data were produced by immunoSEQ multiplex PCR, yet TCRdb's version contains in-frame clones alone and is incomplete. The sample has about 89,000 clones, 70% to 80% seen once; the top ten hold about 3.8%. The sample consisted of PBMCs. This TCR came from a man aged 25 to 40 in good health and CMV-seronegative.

CDR3 nucleotides: TGTGCCTGGAGTTCATCAGGGGAAGGGTATGAAAAACTGTTTTTT. Translation: CAWSSSGEGYEKLFF. The chain combines TRBV30 with TRBJ1-4, with D tentatively TRBD1 (6 bases). CDR1 is GTSNPN, CDR2 SVGIG, per germline (reference sequence). The CDR3 covers 15 residues. V was trimmed by 2 bases and J by 6 bases, leaving 16 bases between them.